The present entry profiles one T cell receptor beta chain with its context. The antigen remains unidentified. V gave up 5 bases and J gave up 5 bases, with 9 bases separating them. CDR1 is MNHEY and CDR2 is SVGAGI in the germline V gene. This CDR3 comprises 12 residues. CD45RO negativity and positive selection for CCR7 defined naive CD8 cells, a population that excluded terminally differentiated effector memory CD45RA+ cells. The donors were all Caucasian adults (living in Nashville, Tennessee). The sample originates from a study of shared clonotypes between healthy human individuals. On the study more broadly: Used for every donor were three CD4 naive, three CD4 memory, two CD8 naive and one CD8 memory plate.

Data came from immunoSEQ multiplex PCR; TCRdb stores just in-frame clones and leaves some out. The sample includes about 2.1 million clones, 93% of them seen just once. Study-wide results and caveats: Non-shared clonotypes displayed generation probabilities falling below those of clonotypes present in all four donors.

The V and J genes are TRBV6-5 and TRBJ1-1, with no clear D. The clonotype comes from a man aged 18 to 29 in good health. Some clones in this sample may be carry-over from other donors' samples. Material: naive CD8+ T cells from PBMCs. DNA for the CDR3: TGTGCCAGCAGTAAACCCACGACTGAAGCTTTCTTT. The encoded protein is CASSKPTTEAFF.